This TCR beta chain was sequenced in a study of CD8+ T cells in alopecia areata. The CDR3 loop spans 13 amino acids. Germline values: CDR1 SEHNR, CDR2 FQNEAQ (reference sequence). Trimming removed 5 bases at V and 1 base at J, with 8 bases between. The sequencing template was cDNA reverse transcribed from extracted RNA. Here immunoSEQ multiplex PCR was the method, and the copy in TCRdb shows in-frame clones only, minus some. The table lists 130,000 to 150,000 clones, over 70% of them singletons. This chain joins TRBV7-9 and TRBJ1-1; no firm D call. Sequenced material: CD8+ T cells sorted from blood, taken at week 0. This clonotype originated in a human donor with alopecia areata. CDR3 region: CASSTPENTEAFF. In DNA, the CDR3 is TGTGCCAGCAGCACGCCAGAGAACACTGAAGCTTTCTTT.